These 32 T cell receptor beta chains were all obtained from the same sample, sequenced in a study of T cells in Graves' hyperthyroidism and ophthalmopathy. The source material, RNA transcripts, was used to amplify TCR beta CDR3 regions. HTBI primers were used for first-round RT-PCR of the TCR CDR3. TCRdb ran MiXCR on the multiplex PCR reads and lists one entry per CDR3 protein. The table lists some 740,000 distinct CDR3 sequences, 12% to 15% of them singletons. What was sequenced was blood. These receptors originate from a woman younger than 30 with Graves' hyperthyroidism.

This chain links TRBV7-9 with TRBJ2-2, with 8 bases lining up with TRBD1. V trimming: 6 bases; J trimming: 3 bases; junction bases outside the gene matches: 3. The CDR3 contains 14 residues. In germline, CDR1 is SEHNR, CDR2 FQNEAQ (reference sequence). As DNA, the CDR3 is TGTGCCAGCAGACAGACAGGGGACACCGGGGAGCTGTTTTTT. Translated: CASRQTGDTGELFF.

The sample holds many counts of this clonotype. One end of the junction fails to match germline, which may point to a read error. The chain carries TRBV18 and TRBJ1-2, with D perhaps matching TRBD1 (5 bases). CDR1 KGHSH and CDR2 LQKENI come from the germline V gene. The length of the CDR3 is 13 residues. CDR3 loop: CASSPGTSYDYTF. The CDR3 nucleotides are TGTGCCAGCTCACCAGGGACTTCTTATGACTACACCTTC.

This clonotype showed up just a few times. This CDR3 reads CASSAQGTANEKLFF. CDR3 nucleotides: TGTGCCAGCTCAGCCCAGGGAACGGCTAATGAAAAACTGTTTTTT. The rearrangement links TRBV18 to TRBJ1-4; possibly TRBD1 for D (5 bases). CDR1 KGHSH and CDR2 LQKENI come from the germline V gene. The CDR3 extends over 15 amino acids. Trimming shortened V by 5 bases and J by 3 bases, and 13 bases separated the two germline ends.

This chain links TRBV12-3 or TRBV12-4 with TRBJ2-2, with D possibly called TRBD1 or TRBD2 (5 bases each). The V gene lost 5 bases and the J gene lost 6 bases, with 16 bases spanning the gap. This CDR3 comprises 15 residues. As DNA, the CDR3 is TGTGCCAGCAGTCCGGGGACGGGCGGCGCCGGGGAGCTGTTTTTT. Amino acids: CASSPGTGGAGELFF.

This chain connects TRBV20-1 to TRBJ2-7; TRBD2 aligns across 11 bases. The CDR3 runs to 16 residues. V shed 2 bases and J 2 bases; nucleotides not matched to a gene: 8. Germline CDR1 is DFQATT and CDR2 is SNEGSKA (reference sequence). CDR3 sequence (DNA): TGCAGTGCTAGACCAATAGCGGGAGGGGCCCCCTACGAGCAGTACTTC. This gives the protein CSARPIAGGAPYEQYF.

In its sample, this clonotype was seen many times. The J gene is TRBJ1-4, the V gene TRBV6-1; D gene unclear. CDR3 length equals 13 residues. In germline, CDR1 is MNHNS, CDR2 SASEGT. Trimming pared 6 bases from V and 8 bases from J, leaving 13 bases between. The CDR3 here is CASSVTHGEKLFF. CDR3 coding DNA: TGTGCCAGCAGCGTAACTCACGGGGAAAAACTGTTTTTT.

This clonotype was counted many times. This chain uses TRBV11-2 with TRBJ2-1; D not resolved. CDR3 length: 14 residues. The germline gives CDR1 SGHAT, CDR2 FQNNGV. Between the trimmed V and J ends, which lost 4 bases and 12 bases, there was a span of 19 bases. The CDR3 coding sequence is TGTGCCAGCAGCTCCACTTTAACGGACCCATCGCAGTTCTTC. Translation gives CASSSTLTDPSQFF.

This clonotype was observed many times. The V call is TRBV11-2, the J call TRBJ2-7; tentative D call: TRBD2 (6 bases). CDR3 length: 14 residues. The V gene lost 5 bases and the J gene lost 3 bases, with 14 bases spanning the gap. CDR1 is SGHAT and CDR2 is FQNNGV in the germline V gene. CDR3 DNA: TGTGCCAGCAGCCAACCGGGACTTGGCTACGAGCAGTACTTC. This sequence encodes CASSQPGLGYEQYF.

This clonotype has a handful of counts. CDR3 region: CASSGARDRSNQPQHF. The CDR3 DNA reads TGTGCCAGCAGTGGCGCCCGGGACCGAAGCAATCAGCCCCAGCATTTT. The chain employs TRBV6-4 and TRBJ1-5; D might be TRBD1 (5 bases). Trimming removed 4 bases at V and 1 base at J, with 14 bases between. The germline CDR1 and CDR2 sequences are MRHNA and SNTAGT. This CDR3 is built from 16 residues.

Remarks on this clonotype: With a much larger clone just one base away, this may be a read error. The chain employs TRBV27 and TRBJ2-7, with D perhaps matching TRBD1 or TRBD2 (6 bases each). Trimming pared 4 bases from V and 4 bases from J, leaving 23 bases between. The CDR3 has 17 residues. CDR1 and CDR2 (germline): MNHEY, SMNVEV (reference sequence). Written as DNA, the CDR3 is TGTGCCAGCAGTTGCGGGACAACGAGAGGTACCGGATACGAGCAGTACTTC. Amino acids: CASSCGTTRGTGYEQYF.

This clonotype appeared many times. V and J are TRBV3-1 and TRBJ2-1; possibly TRBD1 or TRBD2 for D (5 bases each). Germline CDR1 is LGHDT and CDR2 is YNNKEL (reference sequence). The CDR3 runs to 12 residues. With 6 bases removed from V and 8 bases from J, the gap between germline ends came to 11 bases. The CDR3 sequence is CASSQLGDEQFF. The CDR3 DNA reads as TGTGCCAGCAGTCAACTGGGGGATGAGCAGTTCTTC.

This clonotype appeared a few times. V gene TRBV6-1 combines with J gene TRBJ1-6; D may be TRBD1 (6 bases). The CDR3 is 14 residues long. V was clipped by 6 bases and J by 7 bases, with 13 bases between them. Germline V gene sequence: CDR1 MNHNS, CDR2 SASEGT. CDR3 in DNA: TGTGCCAGCAGGCGAACACAGGGAAATTCACCCCTCCACTTT. Translating gives CASRRTQGNSPLHF.

This clonotype was counted between two and nine times. The chain combines TRBV29-1 with TRBJ2-3; possibly TRBD2 for D (5 bases). The ends were cut back, 0 bases at V and 3 bases at J, with 16 bases in the middle. The CDR3 runs to 16 residues. In germline, CDR1 is SQVTM, CDR2 ANQGSEA. In nucleotides, the CDR3 is TGCAGCGTTGAAGATCTTCTGGGAGCTCCAACAGATACGCAGTATTTT. Translated, it gives CSVEDLLGAPTDTQYF.

A few counts support this clonotype. This sequence joins TRBV30 and TRBJ2-5; the D gene is possibly TRBD2 (6 bases). The CDR3 has 16 residues. Trimming cost V 7 bases and J 5 bases, with 26 bases left between them. The germline V gene has CDR1 GTSNPN and CDR2 SVGIG (reference sequence). The CDR3 coding sequence is TGTGCCTCCCGGGGCGGGACCCGCTGGGGGTGGGAGACCCAGTACTTC. It encodes CASRGGTRWGWETQYF.

The gene calls are TRBV29-1 and TRBJ1-6, with TRBD1 matching over 7 bases. From germline, CDR1 is SQVTM and CDR2 ANQGSEA. With V trimmed by 2 bases and J by 9 bases, 7 bases remained unmatched. This CDR3 has 14 amino acids. CDR3 amino acids: CSVELRQGGSPLHF. CDR3 bases: TGCAGCGTTGAATTGCGGCAGGGGGGTTCACCCCTCCACTTT.

CDR3 bases: TGTGCCAGCAGCGGGGGGGCTAGCGGGAGACAAGAGACCCAGTACTTC. Translation: CASSGGASGRQETQYF. The chain recombines TRBV9 with TRBJ2-5; TRBD2 agrees at 10 bases. V lost 3 bases and J lost 2; bases outside the gene matches: 7. The CDR3 covers 16 residues. Germline loops: CDR1 SGDLS, CDR2 YYNGEE.

This clonotype was seen many times. The CDR3 bases are TGTGCCAGCAGTTTGGGTGGGCGGGTGACCTACGAGCAGTACTTC. Residues: CASSLGGRVTYEQYF. This chain joins TRBV28 and TRBJ2-7, with TRBD2 as a possible D gene (5 bases). Trimming took 3 bases from V and 2 from J, leaving 14 bases between them. CDR3 length equals 15 residues. The V gene's germline CDR1 is MDHEN and CDR2 SYDVKM.

This clonotype has ten or more counts. The chain uses TRBV24-1 and TRBJ1-5; 9 bases agree with TRBD1. V shed 3 bases and J 3 bases; nucleotides not matched to a gene: 8. The V gene's germline CDR1 is KGHDR and CDR2 SFDVKD. The CDR3 is 17 amino acids. CDR3 region: CATSDHRGPSPNQPQHF. CDR3 nucleotides: TGTGCCACCAGTGATCACAGGGGGCCCTCCCCCAATCAGCCCCAGCATTTT.

The rearrangement joins TRBV3-1 to TRBJ1-1, with D hard to call. Trimming pared 1 base from V and 6 bases from J, leaving 9 bases between. CDR3 size: 13 residues. Per the germline V gene, CDR1 is LGHDT and CDR2 is YNNKEL (reference sequence). Here the CDR3 reads CASSQGSIPEAFF. The DNA for the CDR3 is TGTGCCAGCAGCCAAGGCAGTATACCTGAAGCTTTCTTT.

This clonotype was seen only a few times. The chain joins TRBV28 to TRBJ2-7, with a possible D match to TRBD2 (5 bases). This CDR3 spans 14 amino acids. Germline-derived CDR1 and CDR2 are MDHEN and SYDVKM. Deletions cut 3 bases from V and 6 bases from J, with 15 bases between. The CDR3 region is CASSLTPVAGEQYF. CDR3 in DNA: TGTGCCAGCAGTTTGACCCCAGTTGCGGGCGAGCAGTACTTC.

This clonotype showed up just a few times. The V and J genes are TRBV5-8 and TRBJ2-5; a possible D gene is TRBD1 (6 bases). The CDR3 has 15 amino acids. Trimming left V 2 bases short and J 0 bases short, with 11 bases between. Germline V gene data show CDR1 as SGHTS and CDR2 as YDEGEE. CDR3 sequence: CASSLRPGDQETQYF. The CDR3 DNA is TGTGCCAGCAGCTTACGACCAGGGGACCAAGAGACCCAGTACTTC.

The table lists this clonotype with many counts. The V call is TRBV6-1, the J call TRBJ2-7, with 14 bases that match TRBD2. The V segment lost 3 bases and the J segment 5 bases; nucleotides outside the gene matches: 3. This CDR3 spans 15 amino acids. Per germline, CDR1 MNHNS and CDR2 SASEGT. CDR3 residues: CASSEGLAGEHEQYF. The DNA for the CDR3 is TGTGCCAGCAGTGAGGGACTAGCGGGAGAACACGAGCAGTACTTC.

The V and J genes are TRBV12-3 or TRBV12-4 and TRBJ2-2; D call uncertain. V lost 5 bases and J lost 4, with 11 bases in between. There are 14 residues in the CDR3. CDR3 sequence: CASSEKQITGELFF. The CDR3 DNA sequence: TGTGCCAGCAGTGAAAAGCAGATCACCGGGGAGCTGTTTTTT.

This sequence joins TRBV27 and TRBJ1-2, with 7 bases that match TRBD1. Germline loops: CDR1 MNHEY, CDR2 SMNVEV (reference sequence). CDR3 size: 14 residues. J gave up 4 bases and V 6 bases, and 8 bases lay outside the gene matches. CDR3 region: CASRARDSIYGYTF. The CDR3 DNA reads TGTGCCAGCAGGGCAAGGGACAGTATCTATGGCTACACCTTC.

The table lists this clonotype with a few counts. A read error is possible here, since a much larger clone lies one base away. The chain couples TRBV29-1 to TRBJ1-1; a weak D match, TRBD1 (5 bases). The CDR3 extends over 12 amino acids. Trimming pared 4 bases from V and 4 bases from J, leaving 10 bases between. Germline loops: CDR1 SQVTM, CDR2 ANQGSEA. The CDR3: CSVGAGSTEAFF. The CDR3 region has the DNA TGCAGCGTTGGTGCAGGGTCCACTGAAGCTTTCTTT.

Note on this clonotype: A much larger clone is a single base away; this may be a read error. The rearrangement links TRBV7-9 to TRBJ2-1, with 11 positions matching TRBD2. Germline-derived CDR1 and CDR2 are SEHNR and FQNEAQ (reference sequence). With V trimmed by 2 bases and J by 9 bases, 6 bases remained unmatched. The CDR3 sequence is 15 residues long. CDR3 coding DNA: TGTGCCAGCAGCTTAATAGCGGGAGGGCCCCTTGAGCAGTTCTTC. Translated: CASSLIAGGPLEQFF.

The chain uses TRBV6-1 and TRBJ1-4; possibly TRBD1 for D (5 bases). This CDR3 has 16 residues. Looked up from germline, CDR1 is MNHNS and CDR2 is SASEGT. V was shortened by 3 bases and J by 3 bases, with 14 bases between the two germline ends. The CDR3 spells CASSDRFGTANEKLFF. CDR3 bases: TGTGCCAGCAGTGACCGCTTTGGGACGGCTAATGAAAAACTGTTTTTT.

This clonotype was picked up many times. The rearrangement links TRBV27 to TRBJ2-7; 8 bases match TRBD2. Germline V gene lookup returns CDR1 MNHEY and CDR2 SMNVEV (reference sequence). V lost 8 bases to trimming and J lost 4 bases; unmatched junction nucleotides: 7. The CDR3 runs 13 residues. The CDR3 loop reads CASSGGGTYEQYF. CDR3 nucleotides: TGTGCCAGCTCGGGGGGGGGTACATACGAGCAGTACTTC.

This clonotype appeared many times. The rearrangement links TRBV7-2 to TRBJ2-1; D uncertain. In germline, CDR1 is SGHTA, CDR2 FQGNSA. V was pared by 1 base and J by 3 bases, with 4 bases between. This CDR3 is built from 13 residues. The CDR3 DNA is TGTGCCAGCAGCTTAGTTCGCTACAATGAGCAGTTCTTC. Its translation: CASSLVRYNEQFF.

This clonotype came up many times. The chain links TRBV29-1 to TRBJ1-2; the match to TRBD1 covers 9 bases. CDR3 length equals 13 residues. CDR1 and CDR2 (germline): SQVTM, ANQGSEA. V shed 4 bases, J shed 6 bases, and the junction held 6 bases outside the gene matches. The CDR3 DNA sequence: TGCAGCGTTGGGGACAGGGTACTGGATGGCTACACCTTC. It specifies CSVGDRVLDGYTF.

This clonotype was seen repeatedly, ten times or more. This rearrangement joins TRBV6-2 or TRBV6-3 to TRBJ2-2; D perhaps matches TRBD1 (6 bases). CDR1 is MNHEY, CDR2 SVGEGT, per germline. The CDR3 spans 13 residues. V shed 6 bases and J shed 6 bases, with 11 bases lying between them. The CDR3 DNA is TGTGCCAGCAGACACAGGGCCCCCGGGGAGCTGTTTTTT. Amino acids: CASRHRAPGELFF.

The chain carries TRBV7-2 and TRBJ2-7, with D perhaps given as TRBD1 or TRBD2 (5 bases each). Germline CDR1 SGHTA, CDR2 FQGNSA. Trimming took 4 bases from V and 2 from J, leaving 12 bases between them. The CDR3 contains 14 residues. The CDR3 DNA reads as TGTGCCAGCAGCTCCTTCACGGGGCCCTACGAGCAGTACTTC. This sequence encodes CASSSFTGPYEQYF. Drawing the rest from reference TRBV7-2 and TRBJ2-7, the complete variable domain is GAGVSQSPSNKVTEKGKDVELRCDPISGHTALYWYRQSLGQGLEFLIYFQGNSAPDKSGLPSDRFSAERTGGSVSTLTIQRTQQEDSAVYLCASSSFTGPYEQYFGPGTRLTVT.